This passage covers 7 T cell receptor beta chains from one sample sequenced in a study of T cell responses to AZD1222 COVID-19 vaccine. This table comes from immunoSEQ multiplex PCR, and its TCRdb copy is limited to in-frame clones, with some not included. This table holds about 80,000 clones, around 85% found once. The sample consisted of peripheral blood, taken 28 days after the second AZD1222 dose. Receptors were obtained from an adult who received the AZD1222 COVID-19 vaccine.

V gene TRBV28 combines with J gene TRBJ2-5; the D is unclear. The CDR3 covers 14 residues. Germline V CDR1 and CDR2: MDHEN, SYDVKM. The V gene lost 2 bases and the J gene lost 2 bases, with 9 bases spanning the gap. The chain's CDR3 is CASSLDTNQETQYF. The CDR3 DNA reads TGTGCCAGCAGTTTAGACACGAATCAAGAGACCCAGTACTTC.

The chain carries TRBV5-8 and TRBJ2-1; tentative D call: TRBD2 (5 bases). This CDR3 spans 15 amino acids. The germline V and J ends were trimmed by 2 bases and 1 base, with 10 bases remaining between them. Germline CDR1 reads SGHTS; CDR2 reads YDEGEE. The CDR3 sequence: CASSLGTGSYNEQFF. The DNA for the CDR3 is TGTGCCAGCAGCTTAGGTACGGGATCCTACAATGAGCAGTTCTTC.

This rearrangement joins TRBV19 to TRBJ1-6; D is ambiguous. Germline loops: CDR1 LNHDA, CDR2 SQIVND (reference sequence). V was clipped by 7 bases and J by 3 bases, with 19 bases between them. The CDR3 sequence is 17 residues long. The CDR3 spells CASTRLTPGGYNSPLHF. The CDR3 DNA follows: TGTGCCAGTACCCGATTGACCCCGGGCGGCTATAATTCACCCCTCCACTTT.

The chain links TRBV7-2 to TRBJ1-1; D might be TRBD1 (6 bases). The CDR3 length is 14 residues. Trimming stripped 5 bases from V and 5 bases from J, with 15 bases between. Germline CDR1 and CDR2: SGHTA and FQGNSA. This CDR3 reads CASSANVQGTEAFF. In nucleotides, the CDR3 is TGTGCCAGCAGCGCTAATGTACAGGGAACTGAAGCTTTCTTT.

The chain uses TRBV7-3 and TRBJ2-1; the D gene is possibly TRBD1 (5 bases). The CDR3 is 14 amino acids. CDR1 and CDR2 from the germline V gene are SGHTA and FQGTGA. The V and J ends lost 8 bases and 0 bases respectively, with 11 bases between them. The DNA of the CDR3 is TGTGCCAGCTCTGCAGGGTTCTCCTACAATGAGCAGTTCTTC. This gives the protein CASSAGFSYNEQFF.

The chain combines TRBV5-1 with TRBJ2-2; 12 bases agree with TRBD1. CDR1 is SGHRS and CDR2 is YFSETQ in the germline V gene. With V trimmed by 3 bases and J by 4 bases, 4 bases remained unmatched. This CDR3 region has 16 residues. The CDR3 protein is CASSSGTGGITGELFF. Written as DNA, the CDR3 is TGCGCCAGCAGCTCCGGGACAGGGGGCATCACCGGGGAGCTGTTTTTT.

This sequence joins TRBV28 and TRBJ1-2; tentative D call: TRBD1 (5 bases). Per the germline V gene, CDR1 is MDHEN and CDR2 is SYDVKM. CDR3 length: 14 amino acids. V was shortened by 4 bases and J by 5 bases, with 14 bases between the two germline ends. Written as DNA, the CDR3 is TGTGCCAGCAGTTCCCCAGGGCTTTGGTATGGCTACACCTTC. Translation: CASSSPGLWYGYTF.